This section outlines one T cell receptor (beta chain) sequence together with its context. Its specificity is unknown. Time point described: persistent/refractory GD, antithyroid drugs over 5 years with positive TRAb. Preparation of the TCR library used RNA extracted from PBMCs. An approximately 9-milliliter sample of peripheral blood was drawn into EDTA tubes. CDR3 length: 16 amino acids. CDR1 and CDR2 from the germline V gene are MNHNS and SASEGT. Trimming shortened V by 2 bases and J by 1 base, and 9 bases separated the two germline ends. These data come from a study of regulatory T cells in long-lasting Graves disease. Study summary: Persistence in Graves' disease required over 5 years of antithyroid drugs plus positive TSH receptor antibodies. Study observations and caveats: Because few samples were included, accuracy may have been lower. The TCR repertoire of persistent Graves' patients was less diverse than that of newly diagnosed ones.

According to the study, TCR beta libraries were built with iRepertoire HTBI primers and CDR3-region Arm-PCR. Using its own MiXCR run on the multiplex PCR reads, TCRdb lists one record per CDR3 protein. The table shows 500,000 to 800,000 distinct CDR3 sequences, with about 32% occurring only once. This receptor was identified in a female donor with Graves disease. V and J are TRBV6-1 and TRBJ2-6; D is undetermined. Material: peripheral blood mononuclear cells (PBMCs), obtained when the disease was refractory, from a patient treated with antithyroid drugs. For the CDR3, the DNA is TGTGCCAGCAGTGAACACAGAGCGTCTGGGGCCAACGTCCTGACTTTC. The encoded protein is CASSEHRASGANVLTF.